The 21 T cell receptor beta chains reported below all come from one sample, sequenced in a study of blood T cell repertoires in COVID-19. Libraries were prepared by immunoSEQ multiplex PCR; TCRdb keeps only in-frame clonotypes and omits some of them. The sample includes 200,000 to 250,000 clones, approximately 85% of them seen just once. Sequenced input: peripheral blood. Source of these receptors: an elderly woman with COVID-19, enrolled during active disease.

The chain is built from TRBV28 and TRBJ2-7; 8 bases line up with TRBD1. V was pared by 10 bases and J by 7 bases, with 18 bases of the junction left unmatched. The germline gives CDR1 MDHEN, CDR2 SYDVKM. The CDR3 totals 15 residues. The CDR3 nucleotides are TGTGCCACCCTGGGGTCGTACAGGGGGAGGAGGGAGCAGTACTTC. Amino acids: CATLGSYRGRREQYF.

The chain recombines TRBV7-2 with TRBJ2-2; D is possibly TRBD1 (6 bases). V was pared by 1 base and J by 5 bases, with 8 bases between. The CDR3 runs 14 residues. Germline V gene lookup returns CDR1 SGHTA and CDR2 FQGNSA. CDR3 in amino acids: CASSLDRATGELFF. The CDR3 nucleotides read TGTGCCAGCAGCTTAGACAGGGCGACCGGGGAGCTGTTTTTT.

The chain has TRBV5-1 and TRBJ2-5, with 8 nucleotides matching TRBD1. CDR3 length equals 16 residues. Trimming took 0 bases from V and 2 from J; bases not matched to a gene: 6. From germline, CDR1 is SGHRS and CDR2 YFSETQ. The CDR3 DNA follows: TGCGCCAGCAGCTTGGGGACAGGGACGAAACAAGAGACCCAGTACTTC. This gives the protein CASSLGTGTKQETQYF.

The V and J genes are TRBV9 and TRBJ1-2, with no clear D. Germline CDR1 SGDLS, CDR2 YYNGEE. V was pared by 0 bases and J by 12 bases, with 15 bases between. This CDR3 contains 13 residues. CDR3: CASSVDLRGHNTF. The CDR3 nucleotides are TGTGCCAGCAGCGTAGATTTGAGAGGGCACAACACCTTC.

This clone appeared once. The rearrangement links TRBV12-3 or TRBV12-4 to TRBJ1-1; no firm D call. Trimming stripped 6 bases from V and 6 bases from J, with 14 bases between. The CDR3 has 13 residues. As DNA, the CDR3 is TGTGCCAGCAGCTTAATTTGGAGCCCTGAAGCTTTCTTT. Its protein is CASSLIWSPEAFF.

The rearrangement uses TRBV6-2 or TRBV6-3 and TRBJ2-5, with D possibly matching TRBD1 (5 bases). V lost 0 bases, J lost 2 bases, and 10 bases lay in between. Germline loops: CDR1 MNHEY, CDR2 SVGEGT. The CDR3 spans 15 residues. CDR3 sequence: CASSYSKQVQETQYF. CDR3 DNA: TGTGCCAGCAGTTACTCGAAACAGGTACAAGAGACCCAGTACTTC.

The CDR3 sequence is CASSQNTGVVRNEQYF. CDR3 nucleotides: TGCGCCAGCAGCCAGAATACAGGGGTAGTAAGGAACGAGCAGTACTTC. The chain is built from TRBV5-1 and TRBJ2-7, with TRBD1 matching over 7 bases. The CDR3 is 16 amino acids. V was pared by 4 bases and J by 5 bases, with 15 bases of the junction left unmatched. Germline CDR1 reads SGHRS; CDR2 reads YFSETQ.

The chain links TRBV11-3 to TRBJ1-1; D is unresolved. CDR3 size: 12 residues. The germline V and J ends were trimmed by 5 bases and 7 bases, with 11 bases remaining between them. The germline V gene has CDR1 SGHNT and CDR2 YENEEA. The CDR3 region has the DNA TGTGCCAGCAGCCCCGGGGAGGGTGAAGCTTTCTTT. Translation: CASSPGEGEAFF.

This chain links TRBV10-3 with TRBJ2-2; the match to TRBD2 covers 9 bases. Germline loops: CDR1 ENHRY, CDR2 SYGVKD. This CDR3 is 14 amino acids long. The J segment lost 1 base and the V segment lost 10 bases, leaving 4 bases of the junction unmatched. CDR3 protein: CATQLAGNTGELFF. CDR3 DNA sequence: TGTGCCACCCAACTAGCGGGGAACACCGGGGAGCTGTTTTTT.

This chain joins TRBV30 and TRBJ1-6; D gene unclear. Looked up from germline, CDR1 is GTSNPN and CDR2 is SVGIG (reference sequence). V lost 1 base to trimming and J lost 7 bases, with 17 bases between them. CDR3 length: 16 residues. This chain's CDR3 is CAWSGSPDWENSPLHF. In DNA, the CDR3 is TGTGCCTGGAGTGGGTCCCCGGACTGGGAAAATTCACCCCTCCACTTT.

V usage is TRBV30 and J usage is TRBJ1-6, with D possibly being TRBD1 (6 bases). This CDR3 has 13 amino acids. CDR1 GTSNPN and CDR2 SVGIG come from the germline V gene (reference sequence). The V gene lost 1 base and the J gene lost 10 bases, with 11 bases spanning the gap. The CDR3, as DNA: TGTGCCTGGAGTGGCAGGGGCCGATCACCCCTCCACTTT. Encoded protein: CAWSGRGRSPLHF.

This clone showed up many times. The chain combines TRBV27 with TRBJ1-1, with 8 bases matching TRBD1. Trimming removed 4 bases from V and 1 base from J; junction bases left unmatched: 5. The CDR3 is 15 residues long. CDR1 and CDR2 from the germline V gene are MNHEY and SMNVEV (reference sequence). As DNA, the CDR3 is TGTGCCAGCAGTTCCCAGGACAGGGCGAACACTGAAGCTTTCTTT. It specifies CASSSQDRANTEAFF.

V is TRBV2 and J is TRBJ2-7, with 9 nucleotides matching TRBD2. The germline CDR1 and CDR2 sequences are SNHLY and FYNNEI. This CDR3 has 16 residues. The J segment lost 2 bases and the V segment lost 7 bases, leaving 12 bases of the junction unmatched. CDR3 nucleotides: TGTGCCAGCAAATCGGGGAGCCTAGCGGGGACCTACGAGCAGTACTTC. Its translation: CASKSGSLAGTYEQYF.

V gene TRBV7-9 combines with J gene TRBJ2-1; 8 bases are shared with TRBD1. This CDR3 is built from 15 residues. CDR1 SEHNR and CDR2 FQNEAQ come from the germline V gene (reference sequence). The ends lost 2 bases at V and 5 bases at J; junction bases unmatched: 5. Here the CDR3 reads CASSLQGAPDNEQFF. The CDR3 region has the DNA TGTGCCAGCAGCTTACAGGGGGCCCCCGACAATGAGCAGTTCTTC.

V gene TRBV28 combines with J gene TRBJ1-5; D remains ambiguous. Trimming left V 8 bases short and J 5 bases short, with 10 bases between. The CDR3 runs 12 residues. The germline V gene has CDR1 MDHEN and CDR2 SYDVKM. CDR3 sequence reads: CASQARDQPQHF. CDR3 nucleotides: TGTGCCAGCCAGGCGAGGGATCAGCCCCAGCATTTT.

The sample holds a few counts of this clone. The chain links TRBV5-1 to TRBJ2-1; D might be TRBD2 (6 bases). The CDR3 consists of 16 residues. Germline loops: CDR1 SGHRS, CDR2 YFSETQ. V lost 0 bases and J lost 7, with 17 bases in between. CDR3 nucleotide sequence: TGCGCCAGCAGCTTGGTATCGGGGGTCGACCGGAATGAGCAGTTCTTC. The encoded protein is CASSLVSGVDRNEQFF. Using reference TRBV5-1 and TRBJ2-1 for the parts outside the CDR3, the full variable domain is KAGVTQTPRYLIKTRGQQVTLSCSPISGHRSVSWYQQTPGQGLQFLFEYFSETQRNKGNFPGRFSGRQFSNSRSEMNVSTLELGDSALYLCASSLVSGVDRNEQFFGPGTRLTVL.

The CDR3 DNA sequence: TGCAGCATACAGGCGTCGAACACTGAAGCTTTCTTT. This encodes CSIQASNTEAFF. The J gene is TRBJ1-1, the V gene TRBV29-1, with D perhaps TRBD1 (5 bases). This CDR3 spans 12 amino acids. V was cut by 8 bases and J by 1 base, with 11 bases left in between. The germline V gene encodes CDR1 SQVTM and CDR2 ANQGSEA.

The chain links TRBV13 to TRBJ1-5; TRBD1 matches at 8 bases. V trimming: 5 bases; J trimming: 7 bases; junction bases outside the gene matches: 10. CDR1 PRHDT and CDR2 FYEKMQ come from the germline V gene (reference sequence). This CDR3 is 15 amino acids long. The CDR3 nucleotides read TGTGCCAGCAGCCATTCCAGGGGGCGCGGACAGCCCCAGCATTTT. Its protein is CASSHSRGRGQPQHF.

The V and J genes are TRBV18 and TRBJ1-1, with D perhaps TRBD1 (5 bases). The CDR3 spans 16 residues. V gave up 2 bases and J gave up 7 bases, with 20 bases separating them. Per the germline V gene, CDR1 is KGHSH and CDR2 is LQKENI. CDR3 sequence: CASSPTNRQGGDEAFF. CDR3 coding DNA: TGTGCCAGCTCACCAACTAACCGCCAGGGAGGGGATGAAGCTTTCTTT.

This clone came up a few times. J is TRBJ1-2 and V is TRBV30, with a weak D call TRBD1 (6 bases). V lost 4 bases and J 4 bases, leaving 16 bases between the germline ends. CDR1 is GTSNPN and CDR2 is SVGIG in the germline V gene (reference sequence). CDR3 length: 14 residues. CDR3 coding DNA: TGTGCCTGGACCTCAGGGGAGTGGTTCTATGGCTACACCTTC. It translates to CAWTSGEWFYGYTF.

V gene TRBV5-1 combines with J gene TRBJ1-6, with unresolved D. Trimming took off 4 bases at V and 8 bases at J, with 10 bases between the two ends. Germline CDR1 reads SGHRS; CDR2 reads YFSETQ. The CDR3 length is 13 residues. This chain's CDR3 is CASSLQEDSPLHF. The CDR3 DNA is TGCGCCAGCAGCCTGCAAGAGGATTCACCCCTCCACTTT. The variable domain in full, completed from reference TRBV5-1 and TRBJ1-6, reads KAGVTQTPRYLIKTRGQQVTLSCSPISGHRSVSWYQQTPGQGLQFLFEYFSETQRNKGNFPGRFSGRQFSNSRSEMNVSTLELGDSALYLCASSLQEDSPLHFGNGTRLTVT.